This entry lists 32 T cell receptor beta chains sequenced from one sample in a study of shared clonotypes between healthy human individuals (dated by TCRdb to about 2020). The library was generated by the immunoSEQ multiplex PCR assay. Here the immuneACCESS table is served through TCRdb, limited to in-frame sequences with V and J called. Missing clones are a known gap in these copies; in checked studies unresolved V genes cover under half, and the rest lacks a known reason. This sample gives fewer than 1.6 million clones in total; approximately 98.5% of them show up just once. Around 0.33% of the sample lies in the top ten. The sample was naive CD4+ T cells sorted from blood. Sample cell subset or site, as interpreted from the label and publication: CD45RA+ positively selected. Receptors originate from a man younger than 40 in good health.

The chain uses TRBV7-9 and TRBJ2-7; 9 bases fit TRBD1. The CDR3 consists of 14 residues. Germline assignment: CDR1 SEHNR and CDR2 FQNEAQ (reference sequence). Losses at the gene ends were 2 bases for V and 6 bases for J; bases not matched to a gene: 5. The CDR3 DNA reads TGTGCCAGCAGCTTACCGACAGGGGGGTCCGAGCAGTACTTC. It encodes CASSLPTGGSEQYF.

This chain connects TRBV29-1 to TRBJ2-3; no clear D. The length of the CDR3 is 15 residues. V was shortened by 7 bases and J by 3 bases, with 20 bases between the two germline ends. CDR1 is SQVTM, CDR2 ANQGSEA, per germline. DNA of the CDR3: TGCAGCGCCCCGGGTCCAGCCTCAGGAACAGATACGCAGTATTTT. It is translated as CSAPGPASGTDTQYF.

This clone was observed once. The chain couples TRBV28 to TRBJ1-1; the D gene is possibly TRBD1 (5 bases). The CDR3 has 13 residues. CDR1 and CDR2 (germline): MDHEN, SYDVKM. Trimming took 7 bases from V and 3 from J, leaving 12 bases between them. The CDR3 sequence: CASITGTHTEAFF. The CDR3 DNA reads TGTGCCAGCATTACCGGGACTCACACTGAAGCTTTCTTT. Full variable domain (outside the CDR3, taken from reference TRBV28 and TRBJ1-1): DVKVTQSSRYLVKRTGEKVFLECVQDMDHENMFWYRQDPGLGLRLIYFSYDVKMKEKGDIPEGYSVSREKKERFSLILESASTNQTSMYLCASITGTHTEAFFGQGTRLTVV.

This rearrangement joins TRBV29-1 to TRBJ2-3; TRBD1 is a possible D gene (5 bases). The CDR3 extends over 15 amino acids. From germline, CDR1 is SQVTM and CDR2 ANQGSEA. V was trimmed by 5 bases and J by 4 bases, leaving 19 bases between them. The CDR3 reads CSVTGIPRSPDTQYF. The CDR3 DNA is TGCAGCGTTACAGGTATTCCAAGATCCCCAGATACGCAGTATTTT.

Comment on this clone: Other nucleotide sequences in the sample specify the same CDR3. V usage is TRBV5-1 and J usage is TRBJ2-1, with D perhaps matching TRBD2 (6 bases). V lost 1 base and J 8 bases, leaving 10 bases between the germline ends. CDR1 and CDR2 from the germline V gene are SGHRS and YFSETQ. The CDR3 is 13 amino acids. The DNA of the CDR3 is TGCGCCAGCAGCTTGATAGGAGGGGATGAGCAGTTCTTC. Translated: CASSLIGGDEQFF.

This clone showed up just once. The rearrangement joins TRBV6-5 to TRBJ1-5; no clear D gene. Per germline, CDR1 MNHEY and CDR2 SVGAGI. The CDR3 length is 15 residues. With 4 bases removed from V and 0 bases from J, the gap between germline ends came to 10 bases. In nucleotides, the CDR3 is TGTGCCAGCAGTTTAGGGCCCTATAGCAATCAGCCCCAGCATTTT. The encoded protein is CASSLGPYSNQPQHF.

The V gene is TRBV6-5, the J gene TRBJ1-3; D might be TRBD1 (5 bases). The ends were cut back, 7 bases at V and 2 bases at J, with 12 bases in the middle. Per germline, CDR1 MNHEY and CDR2 SVGAGI. This CDR3 has 14 amino acids. The CDR3 protein is CASTRGVTGNTIYF. In DNA, the CDR3 is TGTGCCAGCACCCGAGGGGTTACTGGAAACACCATATATTTT.

V usage is TRBV9 and J usage is TRBJ1-2; the D gene is possibly TRBD1 (5 bases). The germline V and J ends were trimmed by 0 bases and 1 base, with 7 bases remaining between them. This CDR3 is 14 amino acids long. The germline V gene has CDR1 SGDLS and CDR2 YYNGEE. The CDR3 sequence is CASSVGRVNYGYTF. In DNA, the CDR3 is TGTGCCAGCAGCGTAGGCAGGGTTAACTATGGCTACACCTTC.

Regarding this clone: Different DNA sequences within this sample yield the same CDR3. The V gene is TRBV19, the J gene TRBJ2-3; D gene unclear. Trimming left V 1 base short and J 4 bases short, with 6 bases between. This CDR3 spans 13 amino acids. Germline V gives CDR1 LNHDA, CDR2 SQIVND (reference sequence). CDR3 sequence: CASSIGGSDTQYF. The CDR3 coding sequence is TGTGCCAGTAGTATAGGCGGTTCAGATACGCAGTATTTT.

The chain joins TRBV9 to TRBJ2-7, with 9 bases aligning to TRBD2. CDR1 and CDR2 from the germline V gene are SGDLS and YYNGEE. The CDR3 sequence is 15 residues long. Trimming removed 6 bases from V and 4 bases from J; junction bases left unmatched: 11. CDR3 bases: TGTGCCAGCACCCCTAGCGGGACCCCATGGTACGAGCAGTACTTC. Translation: CASTPSGTPWYEQYF.

V and J are TRBV29-1 and TRBJ2-3; 9 bases align to TRBD2. Germline trimming cut 4 bases from V and 1 base from J; bases unmatched to any gene: 6. This CDR3 is built from 15 residues. The germline V gene has CDR1 SQVTM and CDR2 ANQGSEA. The CDR3 DNA reads TGCAGCGTTGCGATAGCGGGAGTGGGCACAGATACGCAGTATTTT. Protein product: CSVAIAGVGTDTQYF.

The gene calls are TRBV15 and TRBJ2-5; a possible D gene is TRBD1 (6 bases). The CDR3 runs to 15 residues. V was shortened by 2 bases and J by 2 bases, with 12 bases between the two germline ends. Germline CDR1 is LNHNV and CDR2 is YYDKDF (reference sequence). The CDR3 sequence is CATSRTPTGQETQYF. The CDR3 region has the DNA TGTGCCACCAGCAGAACCCCGACAGGACAAGAGACCCAGTACTTC. The complete variable domain, with remaining parts taken from reference TRBV15 and TRBJ2-5, reads DAMVIQNPRYQVTQFGKPVTLSCSQTLNHNVMYWYQQKSSQAPKLLFHYYDKDFNNEADTPDNFQSRRPNTSFCFLDIRSPGLGDTAMYLCATSRTPTGQETQYFGPGTRLLVL.

The V gene is TRBV7-2, the J gene TRBJ2-7; D perhaps matches TRBD1 (6 bases). This CDR3 spans 15 amino acids. V was cut by 0 bases and J by 3 bases, with 12 bases left in between. Per the germline V gene, CDR1 is SGHTA and CDR2 is FQGNSA. CDR3 bases: TGTGCCAGCAGCTTAGCACCAGGGGCGATCTACGAGCAGTACTTC. This encodes CASSLAPGAIYEQYF.

V is TRBV7-2 and J is TRBJ1-1; D is unclear. This CDR3 is 14 amino acids long. Germline V gives CDR1 SGHTA, CDR2 FQGNSA. Trimming took 1 base from V and 7 from J, leaving 13 bases between them. The CDR3 DNA follows: TGTGCCAGCAGCTTAGTTGGTGTACCCGATGAAGCTTTCTTT. Translation gives CASSLVGVPDEAFF.

The chain joins TRBV29-1 to TRBJ2-5, with D perhaps given as TRBD1 or TRBD2 (5 bases each). Trimming removed 1 base at V and 4 bases at J, with 16 bases between. Germline V gene sequence: CDR1 SQVTM, CDR2 ANQGSEA. The CDR3 spans 15 residues. This CDR3 reads CSVEGSGTMGETQYF. CDR3 coding DNA: TGCAGCGTTGAAGGATCCGGGACCATGGGAGAGACCCAGTACTTC.

This clone came up once. The chain links TRBV4-3 to TRBJ2-5; perhaps D is TRBD1 or TRBD2 (5 bases each). Germline CDR1 LGHNA, CDR2 YSLEER. The CDR3 is 12 amino acids. V lost 3 bases, J lost 9 bases, and 11 bases lay in between. Here the CDR3 reads CASSQEQGPQYF. CDR3 bases: TGCGCCAGCAGCCAGGAGCAGGGACCCCAGTACTTC.

The chain links TRBV10-2 to TRBJ2-7; a possible D gene is TRBD2 (5 bases). The germline V gene encodes CDR1 WSHSY and CDR2 SAAADI. V was clipped by 6 bases and J by 2 bases, with 14 bases between them. The CDR3 covers 14 residues. The CDR3, as DNA: TGCGCCAGCAGGGAGGTTGGCGCGCCCTACGAGCAGTACTTC. Encoded protein: CASREVGAPYEQYF.

The chain combines TRBV19 with TRBJ2-1; the D is unclear. CDR1 and CDR2 from the germline V gene are LNHDA and SQIVND (reference sequence). This CDR3 spans 12 amino acids. V was pared by 7 bases and J by 10 bases, with 14 bases between. This chain's CDR3 is CASKTGSGEQFF. CDR3 nucleotide sequence: TGTGCCAGTAAGACTGGGTCAGGCGAGCAGTTCTTC.

V and J are TRBV12-1 and TRBJ2-5; the table's TRBD2 call for D was not verified on the DNA. TRBV12-1 is a pseudogene. The CDR3 extends over 16 amino acids. The CDR3: CASSFSARECEETQYF. For the CDR3, the DNA is TGTGCCAGCAGCTTTAGCGCCCGGGAGTGCGAAGAGACCCAGTACTTC.

This rearrangement joins TRBV18 to TRBJ1-1, with a tentative D call TRBD1 (5 bases). This CDR3 spans 16 amino acids. Germline V lookup: CDR1 KGHSH, CDR2 LQKENI. Trimming took off 4 bases at V and 6 bases at J, with 21 bases between the two ends. This chain's CDR3 is CASSLQGPPMVSEAFF. The CDR3 nucleotides read TGTGCCAGCTCACTCCAGGGCCCCCCTATGGTTTCTGAAGCTTTCTTT.

The chain is built from TRBV5-1 and TRBJ2-3; the match to TRBD1 covers 9 bases. CDR3 size: 17 residues. Germline V gene data show CDR1 as SGHRS and CDR2 as YFSETQ. With 0 bases clipped from V and 8 bases from J, the junction kept 13 bases outside the gene matches. The CDR3 DNA reads TGCGCCAGCAGCTTGGGTCGTAGTCTGACAGGGGGGGCTACGCAGTATTTT. Protein: CASSLGRSLTGGATQYF.

The chain is built from TRBV7-2 and TRBJ2-1, with 12 bases fitting TRBD2. CDR1 is SGHTA, CDR2 FQGNSA, per germline. V was pared by 3 bases and J by 6 bases, with 9 bases of the junction left unmatched. The CDR3 extends over 17 amino acids. The CDR3 protein is CASSFLTGLAGFNEQFF. Here the CDR3 DNA reads TGTGCCAGCAGCTTTTTGACAGGACTAGCGGGGTTCAATGAGCAGTTCTTC.

The chain carries TRBV7-8 and TRBJ2-5; D perhaps matches TRBD1 (6 bases). The CDR3 has 13 residues. Germline V gene lookup returns CDR1 SGHVS and CDR2 FQNEAQ. Trimming took off 4 bases at V and 4 bases at J, with 10 bases between the two ends. CDR3 DNA: TGTGCCAGCAGCTCCGTCAGGGGAGAGACCCAGTACTTC. Protein: CASSSVRGETQYF.

This chain connects TRBV4-2 to TRBJ2-7; 9 bases are shared with TRBD1. Unmatched junction bases numbered 5, after V lost 2 bases and J lost 3 bases. The CDR3 is 15 amino acids. Germline assignment: CDR1 LGHNA and CDR2 YNFKEQ. The CDR3 protein is CASSQPGQGYYEQYF. DNA for the CDR3: TGTGCCAGCAGCCAACCGGGACAGGGATACTACGAGCAGTACTTC.

This clone was detected only once. The rearrangement uses TRBV14 and TRBJ2-1; 8 nucleotides match TRBD1. The CDR3 loop spans 15 amino acids. The germline CDR1 and CDR2 sequences are SGHDN and FVKESK. The trim removed 3 bases at V and 6 bases at J, leaving 7 bases unmatched. The chain's CDR3 is CASSHRQGFGNEQFF. CDR3 in DNA: TGTGCCAGCAGCCATAGACAGGGGTTTGGCAATGAGCAGTTCTTC.

The chain is built from TRBV4-3 and TRBJ2-2; maybe TRBD2 (6 bases). CDR3 length: 17 residues. CDR1 and CDR2 (germline): LGHNA, YSLEER. Trimming shortened V by 0 bases and J by 2 bases, and 13 bases separated the two germline ends. The CDR3 is CASSQENWGVNTGELFF. CDR3 bases: TGCGCCAGCAGCCAAGAAAATTGGGGGGTAAACACCGGGGAGCTGTTTTTT.

The chain recombines TRBV9 with TRBJ2-3, with TRBD2 matching over 7 bases. Trimming cost V 3 bases and J 5 bases; bases outside gene matches: 3. CDR1 SGDLS and CDR2 YYNGEE come from the germline V gene. The CDR3 has 13 residues. Here the CDR3 reads CASSGTRLDTQYF. In DNA, the CDR3 is TGTGCCAGCAGCGGGACTAGGCTAGATACGCAGTATTTT.

The rearrangement uses TRBV29-1 and TRBJ2-5; a weak D match, TRBD1 (6 bases). Trimming removed 4 bases at V and 2 bases at J, with 14 bases between. The CDR3 covers 14 residues. Germline CDR1 SQVTM, CDR2 ANQGSEA. The DNA for the CDR3 is TGCAGCGTTGTCAGGGGATCGACTCAAGAGACCCAGTACTTC. Amino acid sequence: CSVVRGSTQETQYF.

The chain employs TRBV18 and TRBJ2-7, with D uncertain. V lost 1 base and J 1 base, leaving 8 bases between the germline ends. There are 14 residues in the CDR3. Germline V gives CDR1 KGHSH, CDR2 LQKENI. In DNA, the CDR3 is TGTGCCAGCTCACCACTCCACCGTTCCTACGAGCAGTACTTC. This encodes CASSPLHRSYEQYF.

The V and J genes are TRBV9 and TRBJ2-1, with 7 bases that match TRBD1. The CDR3 totals 15 residues. V shed 4 bases and J 7 bases; nucleotides not matched to a gene: 11. CDR1 is SGDLS and CDR2 is YYNGEE in the germline V gene. The CDR3: CASSPRGTESNEQFF. CDR3 nucleotides: TGTGCCAGCAGCCCGCGAGGGACAGAGTCGAATGAGCAGTTCTTC.

V and J are TRBV30 and TRBJ2-5, with D possibly being TRBD1 (6 bases). V gave up 4 bases and J gave up 5 bases, with 11 bases separating them. Per the germline V gene, CDR1 is GTSNPN and CDR2 is SVGIG (reference sequence). CDR3 length: 12 amino acids. The CDR3 is CAWKSQGETQYF. The CDR3 DNA reads TGTGCCTGGAAGTCTCAGGGGGAGACCCAGTACTTC.

The chain is built from TRBV7-2 and TRBJ1-2; maybe TRBD1 (5 bases). V was cut by 5 bases and J by 8 bases, with 18 bases left in between. This CDR3 has 14 amino acids. CDR1 and CDR2 from the germline V gene are SGHTA and FQGNSA. The CDR3 nucleotides are TGTGCCAGCAGCGTGGGGGGGATAGTTCGAGGCTACACCTTC. Translation: CASSVGGIVRGYTF.